This T cell receptor beta chain is from a study of T-cell reconstitution after alpha-beta-depleted transplantation in children. V was trimmed by 2 bases and J by 0 bases, leaving 11 bases between them. There are 15 residues in the CDR3. CDR1 and CDR2 from the germline V gene are DFQATT and SNEGSKA (reference sequence). This clonotype was detected many times. The TCRbeta library was prepared with unique molecular identifiers. One entry per CDR3 protein, called by TCRdb with MiXCR from the PCR reads. The sample consists of hundreds of thousands of distinct CDR3 sequences, around 17% of them appearing once.

Sequences were derived from PBMCs from the stem cell graft donor, sampled from the stem cell graft. This chain uses TRBV20-1 with TRBJ2-1; no definite D call. The sequence was obtained from a human donor who donated a stem cell graft to a child with acute myeloid leukemia. In DNA form, the CDR3 reads TGCAGTGCTAGAATCTTTTCTAGCTCCTACAATGAGCAGTTCTTC. It encodes CSARIFSSSYNEQFF.